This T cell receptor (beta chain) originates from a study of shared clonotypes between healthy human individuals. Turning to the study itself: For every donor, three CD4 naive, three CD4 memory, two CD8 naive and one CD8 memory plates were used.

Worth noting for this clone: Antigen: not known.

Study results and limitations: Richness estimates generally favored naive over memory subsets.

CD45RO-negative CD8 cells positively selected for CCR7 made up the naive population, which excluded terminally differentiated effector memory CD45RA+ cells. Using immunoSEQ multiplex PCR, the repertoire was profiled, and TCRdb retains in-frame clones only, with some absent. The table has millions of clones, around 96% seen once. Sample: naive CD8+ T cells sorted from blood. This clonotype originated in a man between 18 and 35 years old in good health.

The CDR3 DNA follows: TGTGCCAGCAGCCCGTGGACAGGGGTAGGAGGTAACTATGGCTACACCTTC. This encodes CASSPWTGVGGNYGYTF. The gene calls are TRBV9 and TRBJ1-2, with 9 bases lining up with TRBD1. Germline V gene lookup returns CDR1 SGDLS and CDR2 YYNGEE. The CDR3 loop spans 17 amino acids. V shed 4 bases, J shed 1 base, and the junction held 11 bases outside the gene matches.